Listed below are T cell receptor beta chains from one sample, sequenced in a study of shared clonotypes between healthy human individuals. Produced via immunoSEQ multiplex PCR; TCRdb's table is partial and in-frame only. The data show around 2,000,000 clones, about 95% seen once. Sequenced input: naive CD8+ T cells sorted from blood. These receptor sequences come from a man in his late teens or twenties in good health. CDR3s include the opening cysteine and the closing phenylalanine or tryptophan. Each record gives: V gene, J gene, D gene, clone size, CDR3 protein, CDR3 DNA. A D gene is named only where the DNA matches it firmly. Size is stated for part of the rows, as once, few or many counts, or as a class when the clone is expanded.

v_gene: TRBV28
j_gene: TRBJ1-1
d_gene: TRBD1
abundance: .
CDR3aa: CASSSTGGNTEAFF
CDR3nt: TGTGCCAGCAGCTCAACAGGGGGGAACACTGAAGCTTTCTTT

v_gene: TRBV19
j_gene: TRBJ1-2
d_gene: TRBD1
abundance: .
CDR3aa: CASRETGGADFYGYTF
CDR3nt: TGTGCCAGTAGAGAAACAGGGGGCGCCGATTTCTATGGCTACACCTTC

v_gene: TRBV9
j_gene: TRBJ1-1
d_gene: TRBD1
abundance: .
CDR3aa: CASSDTGEGPEAFF
CDR3nt: TGTGCCAGCAGCGACACAGGGGAAGGGCCTGAAGCTTTCTTT

v_gene: TRBV6-5
j_gene: TRBJ2-5
d_gene: TRBD2
abundance: .
CDR3aa: CASSYWAGVETQYF
CDR3nt: TGTGCCAGCAGTTACTGGGCGGGAGTGGAGACCCAGTACTTC

v_gene: TRBV10-2
j_gene: TRBJ2-7
d_gene: .
abundance: .
CDR3aa: CASSWSAAEQYF
CDR3nt: TGCGCCAGCAGTTGGTCCGCGGCCGAGCAGTACTTC

v_gene: TRBV2
j_gene: TRBJ2-1
d_gene: .
abundance: .
CDR3aa: CASSEFAVQSLLYNEQFF
CDR3nt: TGTGCCAGCAGTGAATTCGCCGTCCAGTCATTATTGTACAATGAGCAGTTCTTC

v_gene: TRBV9
j_gene: TRBJ1-1
d_gene: .
abundance: .
CDR3aa: CASSLRWNTEAFF
CDR3nt: TGTGCCAGCAGCCTCCGGTGGAACACTGAAGCTTTCTTT

v_gene: TRBV29-1
j_gene: TRBJ1-1
d_gene: TRBD1
abundance: .
CDR3aa: CSVAGGVSGTEAFF
CDR3nt: TGCAGCGTTGCAGGGGGGGTGAGCGGAACTGAAGCTTTCTTT

v_gene: TRBV6-5
j_gene: TRBJ1-1
d_gene: .
abundance: .
CDR3aa: CASSVTGMNTEAFF
CDR3nt: TGTGCCAGCAGTGTGACAGGAATGAACACTGAAGCTTTCTTT

v_gene: TRBV29-1
j_gene: TRBJ1-2
d_gene: .
abundance: .
CDR3aa: CSVERPGGRGYGYTF
CDR3nt: TGCAGCGTTGAGCGCCCCGGGGGTCGGGGCTATGGCTACACCTTC

v_gene: TRBV29-1
j_gene: TRBJ1-1
d_gene: .
abundance: .
CDR3aa: CSVEEGAGASTEAFF
CDR3nt: TGCAGCGTTGAAGAAGGGGCAGGGGCGAGCACTGAAGCTTTCTTT

v_gene: TRBV13
j_gene: TRBJ2-2
d_gene: TRBD2
abundance: .
CDR3aa: CASSSGGDTGELFF
CDR3nt: TGTGCCAGCAGCTCCGGGGGGGATACCGGGGAGCTGTTTTTT

v_gene: TRBV6-5
j_gene: TRBJ1-1
d_gene: .
abundance: .
CDR3aa: CASTGPMNTEAFF
CDR3nt: TGTGCCAGCACGGGACCCATGAACACTGAAGCTTTCTTT

v_gene: TRBV7-9
j_gene: TRBJ2-7
d_gene: TRBD1
abundance: .
CDR3aa: CASSKTGAYEQYF
CDR3nt: TGTGCCAGCAGTAAAACAGGGGCGTACGAGCAGTACTTC

v_gene: TRBV28
j_gene: TRBJ2-5
d_gene: TRBD2
abundance: .
CDR3aa: CASSLSWSSGEETQYF
CDR3nt: TGTGCCAGCAGTTTATCGTGGTCTAGCGGGGAAGAGACCCAGTACTTC

v_gene: TRBV7-2
j_gene: TRBJ2-7
d_gene: .
abundance: .
CDR3aa: CASSFGGGPPYEQYF
CDR3nt: TGTGCCAGCAGCTTCGGTGGGGGGCCCCCCTACGAGCAGTACTTC

v_gene: TRBV7-9
j_gene: TRBJ2-1
d_gene: TRBD2
abundance: .
CDR3aa: CASSPGTSGNEQFF
CDR3nt: TGTGCCAGCAGCCCGGGGACTAGTGGCAATGAGCAGTTCTTC

v_gene: TRBV7-7
j_gene: TRBJ2-1
d_gene: TRBD2
abundance: .
CDR3aa: CASSLGSGSPNEQFF
CDR3nt: TGTGCTAGCAGCTTAGGAAGCGGGAGCCCCAATGAGCAGTTCTTC

v_gene: TRBV7-9
j_gene: TRBJ2-3
d_gene: .
abundance: .
CDR3aa: CASSLASGHITSTDTQYF
CDR3nt: TGTGCCAGCAGCTTAGCTTCGGGTCACATCACTAGCACAGATACGCAGTATTTT

v_gene: TRBV7-3
j_gene: TRBJ1-2
d_gene: .
abundance: .
CDR3aa: CASSSGTDSNYGYTF
CDR3nt: TGTGCCAGCAGCTCCGGGACGGACTCTAACTATGGCTACACCTTC

v_gene: TRBV19
j_gene: TRBJ2-7
d_gene: TRBD1
abundance: .
CDR3aa: CASSGQDSYEQYF
CDR3nt: TGTGCCAGTAGTGGACAGGACTCCTACGAGCAGTACTTC

v_gene: TRBV6-1
j_gene: TRBJ2-7
d_gene: TRBD2
abundance: .
CDR3aa: CASSEEAGWSYEQYF
CDR3nt: TGTGCCAGCAGTGAAGAAGCGGGATGGTCCTACGAGCAGTACTTC

v_gene: TRBV7-9
j_gene: TRBJ2-2
d_gene: .
abundance: .
CDR3aa: CASSLVRRGTGELFF
CDR3nt: TGTGCCAGCAGCCTGGTTCGTAGGGGCACCGGGGAGCTGTTTTTT

v_gene: TRBV27
j_gene: TRBJ2-2
d_gene: TRBD1
abundance: .
CDR3aa: CASQPPWTGGVRTGELFF
CDR3nt: TGTGCCAGCCAACCCCCTTGGACAGGGGGTGTGCGAACCGGGGAGCTGTTTTTT

v_gene: TRBV10-2
j_gene: TRBJ2-5
d_gene: .
abundance: .
CDR3aa: CASSEGTTTQYF
CDR3nt: TGCGCCAGCAGTGAGGGGACAACTACCCAGTACTTC

v_gene: TRBV7-9
j_gene: TRBJ2-3
d_gene: TRBD2
abundance: .
CDR3aa: CASRPGTSGSTDTQYF
CDR3nt: TGTGCCAGCAGGCCCGGGACTAGCGGAAGCACAGATACGCAGTATTTT

v_gene: TRBV7-9
j_gene: TRBJ2-3
d_gene: .
abundance: .
CDR3aa: CASSHTGISTDTQYF
CDR3nt: TGTGCCAGCAGCCACACAGGGATCAGCACAGATACGCAGTATTTT

v_gene: TRBV7-9
j_gene: TRBJ2-2
d_gene: TRBD1
abundance: .
CDR3aa: CASSSPGQGFGELFF
CDR3nt: TGTGCCAGCAGCTCCCCGGGACAGGGATTTGGGGAGCTGTTTTTT

v_gene: TRBV4-2
j_gene: TRBJ1-5
d_gene: .
abundance: .
CDR3aa: CASSQESSQPQHF
CDR3nt: TGTGCCAGCAGCCAAGAGAGTTCTCAGCCCCAGCATTTT

v_gene: TRBV27
j_gene: TRBJ1-6
d_gene: .
abundance: .
CDR3aa: CASSPGITLHF
CDR3nt: TGTGCCAGCAGTCCTGGCATTACCCTCCACTTT

v_gene: TRBV6-5
j_gene: TRBJ1-1
d_gene: .
abundance: .
CDR3aa: CASSYSGELGPAFF
CDR3nt: TGTGCCAGCAGTTACTCAGGGGAGCTCGGTCCCGCTTTCTTT

v_gene: TRBV13
j_gene: TRBJ2-5
d_gene: .
abundance: .
CDR3aa: CASSQSKVLRQETQYF
CDR3nt: TGTGCCAGCAGCCAGTCTAAAGTACTGAGGCAAGAGACCCAGTACTTC

v_gene: TRBV5-1
j_gene: TRBJ2-7
d_gene: TRBD1
abundance: .
CDR3aa: CASSLGPDRGSYEQYF
CDR3nt: TGCGCCAGCAGCTTGGGCCCGGACAGGGGTAGTTACGAGCAGTACTTC

v_gene: TRBV10-2
j_gene: TRBJ2-7
d_gene: TRBD1
abundance: .
CDR3aa: CASSERSGQGAYEQYF
CDR3nt: TGCGCCAGCAGTGAAAGGAGTGGTCAGGGGGCCTACGAGCAGTACTTC

v_gene: TRBV7-9
j_gene: TRBJ2-1
d_gene: TRBD1
abundance: .
CDR3aa: CASSLDRGVNEQFF
CDR3nt: TGTGCCAGCAGCCTGGACAGGGGAGTCAATGAGCAGTTCTTC

v_gene: TRBV27
j_gene: TRBJ1-2
d_gene: .
abundance: once
CDR3aa: CASSLDINYGYTF
CDR3nt: TGTGCCAGCAGTTTGGACATCAACTATGGCTACACCTTC

v_gene: TRBV10-3
j_gene: TRBJ1-1
d_gene: .
abundance: .
CDR3aa: CAISDQGIEAFF
CDR3nt: TGTGCCATCAGTGACCAGGGAATTGAAGCTTTCTTT

v_gene: TRBV7-3
j_gene: TRBJ2-1
d_gene: TRBD2
abundance: once
CDR3aa: CASSITGTSWNEQFF
CDR3nt: TGTGCCAGCAGCATCACCGGGACTAGTTGGAATGAGCAGTTCTTC

v_gene: TRBV2
j_gene: TRBJ1-5
d_gene: TRBD1
abundance: .
CDR3aa: CASSEGDRDQPQHF
CDR3nt: TGTGCCAGCAGCGAGGGGGACAGAGATCAGCCCCAGCATTTT

v_gene: TRBV5-5
j_gene: TRBJ1-5
d_gene: .
abundance: .
CDR3aa: CASSLEGSSNQPQHF
CDR3nt: TGTGCCAGCAGCTTGGAGGGTAGTAGCAATCAGCCCCAGCATTTT

v_gene: TRBV15
j_gene: TRBJ2-5
d_gene: .
abundance: .
CDR3aa: CATSTPGETQYF
CDR3nt: TGTGCCACCAGCACCCCGGGGGAGACCCAGTACTTC

v_gene: TRBV5-6
j_gene: TRBJ2-7
d_gene: .
abundance: .
CDR3aa: CASSLDLASYEQYF
CDR3nt: TGTGCCAGCAGCTTGGACCTCGCGTCCTACGAGCAGTACTTC

v_gene: TRBV7-3
j_gene: TRBJ2-3
d_gene: TRBD2
abundance: .
CDR3aa: CASSFGATSADTQYF
CDR3nt: TGTGCCAGCAGCTTCGGCGCAACTAGCGCAGATACGCAGTATTTT

v_gene: TRBV9
j_gene: TRBJ2-2
d_gene: .
abundance: .
CDR3aa: CASSVQERANTGELFF
CDR3nt: TGTGCCAGCAGCGTTCAAGAGCGGGCGAACACCGGGGAGCTGTTTTTT

v_gene: TRBV28
j_gene: TRBJ2-2
d_gene: TRBD2
abundance: .
CDR3aa: CASSLAGLDTGELFF
CDR3nt: TGTGCCAGCAGTTTGGCCGGACTAGACACCGGGGAGCTGTTTTTT

v_gene: TRBV19
j_gene: TRBJ2-2
d_gene: .
abundance: .
CDR3aa: CASSRGGLPNTGELFF
CDR3nt: TGTGCCAGTAGTCGGGGTGGGCTTCCAAACACCGGGGAGCTGTTTTTT